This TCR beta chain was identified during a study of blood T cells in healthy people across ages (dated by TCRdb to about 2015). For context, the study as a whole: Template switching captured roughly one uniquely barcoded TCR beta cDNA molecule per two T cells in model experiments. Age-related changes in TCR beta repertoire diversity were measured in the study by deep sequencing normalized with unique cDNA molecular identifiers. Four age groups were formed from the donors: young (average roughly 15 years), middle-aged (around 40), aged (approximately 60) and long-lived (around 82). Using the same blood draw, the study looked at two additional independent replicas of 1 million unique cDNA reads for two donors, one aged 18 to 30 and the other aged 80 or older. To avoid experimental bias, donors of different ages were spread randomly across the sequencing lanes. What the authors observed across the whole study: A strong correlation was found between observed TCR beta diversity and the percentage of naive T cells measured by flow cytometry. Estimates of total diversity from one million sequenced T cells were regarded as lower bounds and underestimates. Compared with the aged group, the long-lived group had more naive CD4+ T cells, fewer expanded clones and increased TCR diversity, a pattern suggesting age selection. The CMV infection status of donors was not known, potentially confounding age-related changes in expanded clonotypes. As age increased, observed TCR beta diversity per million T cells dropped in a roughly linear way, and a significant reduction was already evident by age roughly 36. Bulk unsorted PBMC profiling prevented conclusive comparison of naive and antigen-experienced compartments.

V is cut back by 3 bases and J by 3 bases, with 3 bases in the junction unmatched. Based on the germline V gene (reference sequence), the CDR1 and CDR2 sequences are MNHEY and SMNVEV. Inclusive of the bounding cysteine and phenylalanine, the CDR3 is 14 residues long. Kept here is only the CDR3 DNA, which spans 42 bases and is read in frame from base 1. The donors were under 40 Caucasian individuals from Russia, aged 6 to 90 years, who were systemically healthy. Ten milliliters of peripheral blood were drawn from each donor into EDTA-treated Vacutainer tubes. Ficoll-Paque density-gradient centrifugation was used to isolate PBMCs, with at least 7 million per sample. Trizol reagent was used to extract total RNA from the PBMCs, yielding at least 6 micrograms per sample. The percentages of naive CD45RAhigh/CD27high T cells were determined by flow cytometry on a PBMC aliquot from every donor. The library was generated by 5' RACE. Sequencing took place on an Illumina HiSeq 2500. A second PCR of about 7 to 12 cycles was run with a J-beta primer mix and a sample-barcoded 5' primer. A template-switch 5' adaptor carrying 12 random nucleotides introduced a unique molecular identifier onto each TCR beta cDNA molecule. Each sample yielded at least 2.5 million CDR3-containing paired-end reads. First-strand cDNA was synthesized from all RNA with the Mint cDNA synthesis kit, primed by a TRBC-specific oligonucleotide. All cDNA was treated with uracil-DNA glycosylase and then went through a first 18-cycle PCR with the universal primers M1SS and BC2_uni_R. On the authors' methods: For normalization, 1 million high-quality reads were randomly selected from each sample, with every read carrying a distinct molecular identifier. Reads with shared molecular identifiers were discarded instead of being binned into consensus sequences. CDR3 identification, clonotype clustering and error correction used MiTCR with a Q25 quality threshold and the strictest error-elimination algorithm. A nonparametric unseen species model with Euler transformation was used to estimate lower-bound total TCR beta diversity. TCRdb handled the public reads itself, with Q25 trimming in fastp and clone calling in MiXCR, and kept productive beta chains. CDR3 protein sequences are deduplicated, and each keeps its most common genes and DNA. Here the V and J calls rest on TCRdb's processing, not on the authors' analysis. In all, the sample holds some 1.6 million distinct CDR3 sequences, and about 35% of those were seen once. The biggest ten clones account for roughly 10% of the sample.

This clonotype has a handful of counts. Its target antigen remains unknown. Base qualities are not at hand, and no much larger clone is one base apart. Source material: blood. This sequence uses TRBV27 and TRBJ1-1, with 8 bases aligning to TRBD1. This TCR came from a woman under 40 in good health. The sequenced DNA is TGTGCCAGCAGTTTCGACAGGGGATACACTGAAGCTTTCTTT. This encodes CASSFDRGYTEAFF.